The 8 T cell receptor beta chains below come from one sample, sequenced in a study of CD8 T cells in ankylosing spondylitis. TCRdb re-analysed the 5' RACE reads in MiXCR, keeping a single row per CDR3 protein. The repertoire consists of more than 300,000 distinct CDR3 sequences, with around 8% occurring once and the leading ten covering 14% to 15%. Findings of the study overall: Fewer than 10 highly homologous variants formed a TCR beta motif that appeared characteristic of ankylosing spondylitis blood.

For these receptors, no antigen is known. The sequenced material came from blood, either unsorted or a sorted T cell fraction (not recorded which). These receptors came from a male donor with ankylosing spondylitis.

This clonotype was recorded at least ten times. The chain has TRBV6-5 and TRBJ1-2; D remains ambiguous. Per the germline V gene, CDR1 is MNHEY and CDR2 is SVGAGI. The CDR3 runs 12 residues. The V gene lost 7 bases and the J gene lost 5 bases, with 11 bases spanning the gap. The CDR3 sequence: CASTSGEYGYTF. The CDR3 coding sequence is TGTGCCAGCACCTCCGGGGAGTATGGCTACACCTTC.

This clonotype was detected many times. The CDR3 DNA follows: TGTGCCAGCATGGACGGGGGGGGACCCTACGAGCAGTACTTC. As protein: CASMDGGGPYEQYF. J is TRBJ2-7 and V is TRBV12-3 or TRBV12-4; 8 nucleotides agree with TRBD2. The CDR3 contains 14 residues. The V gene end was trimmed by 7 bases and the J gene end by 2 bases; junction bases not matched to a gene: 7.

This clonotype was recorded many times. Here the CDR3 reads CASSPRRSYNEQFF. CDR3 nucleotides: TGTGCCAGCAGCCCCAGACGCTCCTACAATGAGCAGTTCTTC. The rearrangement uses TRBV7-2 and TRBJ2-1; D gene ambiguous. This CDR3 has 14 amino acids. Per the germline V gene, CDR1 is SGHTA and CDR2 is FQGNSA. The ends were cut back, 5 bases at V and 0 bases at J, with 8 bases in the middle.

The CDR3, as DNA: TGCGCCAGCAGCCCTCCGACAGGAGCCTACGAGCAGTACTTC. Translating gives CASSPPTGAYEQYF. This rearrangement joins TRBV5-1 to TRBJ2-7; tentatively, D is TRBD1 (6 bases). The CDR3 is 14 residues long. The V end was cut by 4 bases, the J end by 2 bases, with 13 bases between. Looked up from germline, CDR1 is SGHRS and CDR2 is YFSETQ.

This clonotype was recorded many times. This sequence joins TRBV5-1 and TRBJ1-6, with 8 bases identical to TRBD1. The trim removed 0 bases at V and 9 bases at J, leaving 8 bases unmatched. CDR3 size: 16 residues. Germline V gene lookup returns CDR1 SGHRS and CDR2 YFSETQ. The CDR3 protein is CASSLGTGTGASPLHF. Written as DNA, the CDR3 is TGCGCCAGCAGCTTGGGTACCGGGACAGGAGCTTCACCCCTCCACTTT.

This clonotype has ten or more counts. The genes are TRBV7-2 and TRBJ1-1; 9 bases align to TRBD1. Germline CDR1 is SGHTA and CDR2 is FQGNSA. The J segment lost 11 bases and the V segment lost 0 bases, leaving 13 bases of the junction unmatched. CDR3 length: 16 amino acids. CDR3 region: CASSLARGTGKILAFF. For the CDR3, the DNA is TGTGCCAGCAGCTTAGCGCGAGGGACAGGGAAAATATTGGCTTTCTTT.

The chain employs TRBV25-1 and TRBJ2-5, with 9 bases matching TRBD2. V lost 8 bases to trimming and J lost 4 bases; unmatched junction nucleotides: 17. This CDR3 has 17 residues. Germline values: CDR1 MGHDK, CDR2 SYGVNS. CDR3 in DNA: TGTGCCAGCGAGGGACTCTCCGCGCGGGGGGGGGTAGAGACCCAGTACTTC. Its protein product is CASEGLSARGGVETQYF.

In this sample, this clonotype turned up a few times. The chain has TRBV29-1 and TRBJ2-7, with a weak D call TRBD1 (6 bases). There are 13 residues in the CDR3. V lost 8 bases, J lost 3 bases, and 17 bases lay in between. Germline CDR1 reads SQVTM; CDR2 reads ANQGSEA. CDR3 bases: TGCAGCATCCAAAGGGGGTCAAACTACGAGCAGTACTTC. Translated, it gives CSIQRGSNYEQYF.